These T cell receptor beta chains were read from a single sample in a study of blood T cell repertoires in COVID-19. Clones were sequenced by immunoSEQ multiplex PCR, and TCRdb holds only the in-frame ones, with some missing. The table shows more than 200,000 clones, with around 86% occurring only once. The material sequenced was peripheral blood. These receptors originate from a woman in her fifties or sixties with COVID-19, enrolled during active disease. CDR3s include the opening cysteine and the closing phenylalanine or tryptophan. D genes are given only for firm matches. The size field is filled for only some rows; it gives once, few, many or a size class.

j_gene,len,abundance,d_gene,v_gene,CDR3aa,CDR3nt
TRBJ1-4,14,.,.,TRBV21-1,CASRTGTFEEKLFF,TGTGCCAGCAGGACAGGGACCTTCGAGGAAAAACTGTTTTTT
TRBJ2-2,16,.,TRBD2,TRBV15,CATSRGGSGTTGELFF,TGTGCCACCAGCAGAGGTGGTAGCGGGACCACCGGGGAGCTGTTTTTT
TRBJ2-1,14,.,.,TRBV9,CASSLSGSYNEQFF,TGTGCCAGCAGCTTAAGCGGCTCCTACAATGAGCAGTTCTTC
TRBJ2-7,15,.,.,TRBV3-1/TRBV3-2,CASSQGATALYEQYF,TGTGCCAGCAGCCAGGGGGCAACGGCCCTCTACGAGCAGTACTTC
TRBJ2-1,14,.,TRBD2,TRBV9,CASSVAASGGEQFF,TGTGCCAGCAGCGTAGCTGCTAGCGGGGGAGAGCAGTTCTTC
TRBJ2-6,17,once,.,TRBV9,CASSPGPGRSGANVLTF,TGTGCCAGCAGCCCCGGCCCGGGAAGGTCTGGGGCCAACGTCCTGACTTTC
TRBJ1-5,14,.,.,TRBV7-8,CASSQMSNGQPQHF,TGTGCCAGCAGCCAAATGAGTAATGGTCAGCCCCAGCATTTT
TRBJ2-7,14,.,.,TRBV5-4,CASSLGQSFYEQYF,TGTGCCAGCAGCTTGGGACAGTCGTTCTACGAGCAGTACTTC
TRBJ1-2,18,.,TRBD1,TRBV30,CAWSRRDRMASLRDGYTF,TGTGCCTGGAGTAGGAGGGACAGGATGGCCTCTTTGCGAGATGGCTACACCTTC
TRBJ2-7,15,.,TRBD2,TRBV9,CASSVGSGGTYEQYF,TGTGCCAGCAGCGTAGGGAGCGGGGGAACCTACGAGCAGTACTTC
TRBJ1-1,12,.,.,TRBV6-6,CATSSARTEAFF,TGTGCCACCTCCTCGGCGAGGACTGAAGCTTTCTTT
TRBJ2-1,16,.,TRBD2,TRBV6-6,CASSSPGLAGGGEQFF,TGTGCCAGCAGCTCACCGGGACTAGCGGGAGGGGGTGAGCAGTTCTTC
TRBJ2-1,17,.,TRBD2,TRBV5-4,CASSVNPGTSSYNEQFF,TGTGCCAGCAGCGTCAACCCCGGGACTAGCAGTTACAATGAGCAGTTCTTC
TRBJ2-2,12,few,.,TRBV7-3,CASSYSGGELFF,TGTGCCAGCAGCTACAGCGGCGGGGAGCTGTTTTTT
TRBJ2-5,15,.,.,TRBV10-1,CASSEAPGLAETQYF,TGCGCCAGCAGTGAGGCCCCCGGCCTAGCAGAGACCCAGTACTTC
TRBJ1-5,17,.,TRBD1,TRBV5-1,CASSLVGQTYSNQPQHF,TGCGCCAGCAGCTTGGTGGGACAGACATATAGCAATCAGCCCCAGCATTTT
TRBJ2-3,16,.,TRBD1,TRBV5-1,CASSLAGQGGTDTQYF,TGCGCCAGCAGCTTGGCCGGACAGGGGGGCACAGATACGCAGTATTTT
TRBJ1-1,15,.,.,TRBV21-1,CASSGFGDPYTEAFF,TGTGCCAGCAGCGGTTTCGGAGACCCCTACACTGAAGCTTTCTTT
TRBJ2-3,17,.,.,TRBV19,CASSSNGNPGGTDTQYF,TGTGCCAGTAGTAGCAACGGTAACCCCGGGGGCACAGATACGCAGTATTTT
TRBJ2-2,15,.,.,TRBV7-6,CASSVAAMNTGELFF,TGTGCCAGCAGCGTAGCGGCCATGAACACCGGGGAGCTGTTTTTT
TRBJ2-1,13,.,TRBD2,TRBV29-1,CSVGLAGVGEQFF,TGCAGCGTTGGACTAGCGGGAGTTGGTGAGCAGTTCTTC
TRBJ1-1,14,.,.,TRBV4-3,CASSQVQGSPEAFF,TGCGCCAGCAGCCAAGTTCAGGGGTCCCCTGAAGCTTTCTTT
TRBJ1-4,16,once,.,TRBV5-4,CASSLGGRPTNEKLFF,TGTGCCAGCAGCTTGGGAGGGCGACCAACTAATGAAAAACTGTTTTTT
TRBJ2-3,16,.,TRBD2,TRBV6-2/TRBV6-3,CASSFGLAGYTDTQYF,TGTGCCAGCAGCTTTGGACTAGCGGGATATACAGATACGCAGTATTTT
TRBJ2-7,14,.,.,TRBV6-2/TRBV6-3,CASSTRTDGYEQYF,TGTGCCAGCAGTACTAGGACGGACGGATACGAGCAGTACTTC
TRBJ2-3,16,.,TRBD2,TRBV11-3,CASSSGTSGNTDTQYF,TGTGCCAGCAGCTCCGGGACTAGCGGAAACACAGATACGCAGTATTTT
TRBJ2-6,15,few,.,TRBV7-2,CASSFQASGANVLTF,TGTGCCAGCAGCTTCCAGGCCTCTGGGGCCAACGTCCTGACTTTC
TRBJ1-4,15,.,.,TRBV30,CAWSYLDRDNEKLFF,TGTGCCTGGAGCTACCTCGACAGAGATAATGAAAAACTGTTTTTT
TRBJ2-1,16,.,.,TRBV18,CASSPIVRQGYNEQFF,TGTGCCAGCTCACCGATCGTGCGTCAGGGATACAATGAGCAGTTCTTC
TRBJ2-1,15,.,.,TRBV11-3,CASSLDYSSYNEQFF,TGTGCCAGCAGCTTAGACTACTCCTCCTACAATGAGCAGTTCTTC
TRBJ2-3,17,few,TRBD2,TRBV4-3,CASSQGVLAGVRDTQYF,TGCGCCAGCAGCCAAGGGGTACTAGCGGGAGTAAGAGATACGCAGTATTTT
TRBJ1-2,15,.,TRBD1,TRBV23-1,CASICLTGTNYGYTF,TGCGCCAGCATATGCCTGACAGGGACAAACTATGGCTACACCTTC
TRBJ2-1,14,.,.,TRBV10-3,CAISETYREGEQFF,TGTGCCATCAGTGAGACCTACAGGGAGGGTGAGCAGTTCTTC
TRBJ1-6,14,.,.,TRBV30,CAWKGGNYNSPLHF,TGTGCCTGGAAAGGAGGAAACTATAATTCACCCCTCCACTTT